This T cell receptor beta chain was observed in a study of T cell responses to AZD1222 COVID-19 vaccine. TCRdb's copy holds only in-frame clones and misses some; the assay was immunoSEQ multiplex PCR. This sample has 160,000 or so clones, with about 90% found just once. The CDR3 runs to 16 residues. J was trimmed by 7 bases and V by 0 bases; bases with no gene match: 11. Germline assignment: CDR1 MNHEY and CDR2 SVGAGI. The sequence came from an adult who received the MenACWY meningococcal vaccine as a control. The sequences come from peripheral blood, collected 28 days after the second dose of the MenACWY control vaccine. This chain joins TRBV6-5 and TRBJ1-2; 7 positions agree with TRBD1. This chain's CDR3 is CASSYSDPAGGVGYTF. The CDR3 nucleotides read TGTGCCAGCAGTTACTCCGATCCGGCAGGGGGTGTTGGCTACACCTTC.